Shown below are 18 T cell receptor beta chains from a single sample sequenced in a study of T cells and Merkel cell carcinoma outcomes. TCRdb keeps only in-frame clones here, not all; method: immunoSEQ multiplex PCR. The repertoire holds roughly 2,000 clones, more than 60% seen once, with around 24% in the top ten. The source material was tumor tissue from Merkel cell carcinoma. These receptors all stem from a human donor with Merkel cell carcinoma.

The rearrangement links TRBV5-5 to TRBJ2-1; TRBD1 aligns across 11 bases. Germline loops: CDR1 SGHKS, CDR2 YYEKEE (reference sequence). The CDR3 has 15 residues. After removal of 4 bases from V and 8 bases from J, the junction contained 8 bases not matched to a gene. The CDR3 loop is CASSQGDRGVDEQFF. CDR3 nucleotide sequence: TGTGCCAGCAGCCAAGGGGACAGGGGGGTGGATGAGCAGTTCTTC. Full variable domain (remainder filled in from reference TRBV5-5 and TRBJ2-1): DAGVTQSPTHLIKTRGQQVTLRCSPISGHKSVSWYQQVLGQGPQFIFQYYEKEERGRGNFPDRFSARQFPNYSSELNVNALLLGDSALYLCASSQGDRGVDEQFFGPGTRLTVL.

The CDR3 loop is CASSSNTEAFF. Written as DNA, the CDR3 is TGCGCCAGCAGCTCCAACACTGAAGCTTTCTTT. The rearrangement joins TRBV5-1 to TRBJ1-1; no firm D call. V shed 3 bases and J shed 2 bases, with 2 bases lying between them. The CDR3 sequence is 11 residues long. Germline CDR1 and CDR2: SGHRS and YFSETQ.

The chain carries TRBV30 and TRBJ1-3; perhaps TRBD1 as D (5 bases). Germline V gene sequence: CDR1 GTSNPN, CDR2 SVGIG (reference sequence). The CDR3 sequence is 14 residues long. Trimming removed 7 bases at V and 0 bases at J, with 13 bases between. The CDR3 DNA follows: TGTGCCTCTGGGCAGGGCATCTCTGGAAACACCATATATTTT. Translated, it gives CASGQGISGNTIYF.

The rearrangement uses TRBV29-1 and TRBJ2-7, with D perhaps matching TRBD1 (5 bases). Looked up from germline, CDR1 is SQVTM and CDR2 is ANQGSEA. This CDR3 has 13 residues. Trimming took 1 base from V and 7 from J, leaving 14 bases between them. The CDR3 loop reads CSVEGWGQEEQYF. In DNA, the CDR3 is TGCAGCGTTGAAGGGTGGGGCCAGGAAGAGCAGTACTTC.

For the CDR3, the DNA is TGCGCCAGCAGTCCCTGCCGTCGTAGGACCAATGGCTACACCTTC. Translating it yields CASSPCRRRTNGYTF. The chain uses TRBV23-1 and TRBJ1-2; D uncertain. TRBV23-1 is an ORF; its function is uncertain. The length of the CDR3 is 15 residues. V lost 4 bases and J 6 bases, leaving 18 bases between the germline ends.

The chain has TRBV10-3 and TRBJ2-3; 9 positions agree with TRBD2. The CDR3 runs 17 residues. V shed 6 bases and J 3 bases; nucleotides not matched to a gene: 13. Looked up from germline, CDR1 is ENHRY and CDR2 is SYGVKD. The CDR3 is CAIRGSGSSGGTDTQYF. In nucleotides, the CDR3 is TGTGCCATCAGAGGTAGCGGGAGCTCAGGTGGTACAGATACGCAGTATTTT.

This clone was detected only a few times. The rearrangement joins TRBV5-6 to TRBJ2-3; perhaps TRBD2 as D (5 bases). Trimming shortened V by 3 bases and J by 10 bases, and 9 bases separated the two germline ends. CDR1 and CDR2 from the germline V gene are SGHDT and YYEEEE. The CDR3 is made up of 11 amino acids. The CDR3 sequence is CASSSGLAQYF. CDR3 DNA sequence: TGTGCCAGCAGCTCGGGATTGGCGCAGTATTTT.

The V gene is TRBV5-1, the J gene TRBJ1-5; D gene ambiguous. This CDR3 spans 13 amino acids. The germline V and J ends were trimmed by 0 bases and 0 bases, with 1 base remaining between them. Germline V lookup: CDR1 SGHRS, CDR2 YFSETQ. CDR3: CASSLGSNQPQHF. CDR3 coding DNA: TGCGCCAGCAGCTTGGGTAGCAATCAGCCCCAGCATTTT. The full variable domain, in which reference TRBV5-1 and TRBJ1-5 provide the parts outside the CDR3, is KAGVTQTPRYLIKTRGQQVTLSCSPISGHRSVSWYQQTPGQGLQFLFEYFSETQRNKGNFPGRFSGRQFSNSRSEMNVSTLELGDSALYLCASSLGSNQPQHFGDGTRLSIL.

V and J are TRBV7-3 and TRBJ2-5; D tentatively fits TRBD1 or TRBD2 (5 bases each). The CDR3 is 15 residues long. V was shortened by 0 bases and J by 5 bases, with 13 bases between the two germline ends. Germline CDR1 reads SGHTA; CDR2 reads FQGTGA. CDR3 DNA: TGTGCCAGCAGCTTAACCCCCGGGGCTGGGGAGACCCAGTACTTC. It encodes CASSLTPGAGETQYF.

This chain connects TRBV9 to TRBJ1-2; D gene unclear. CDR1 and CDR2 from the germline V gene are SGDLS and YYNGEE. Trimming took 5 bases from V and 8 from J, leaving 13 bases between them. CDR3 length: 12 amino acids. The CDR3 loop reads CASSRGSEGYTF. CDR3 bases: TGTGCCAGCAGTCGGGGTTCAGAGGGCTACACCTTC.

The rearrangement joins TRBV25-1 to TRBJ1-2, with a weak D call TRBD1 (6 bases). The germline V gene encodes CDR1 MGHDK and CDR2 SYGVNS. Trimming left V 3 bases short and J 4 bases short, with 12 bases between. CDR3 size: 14 residues. CDR3 DNA: TGTGCCAGCAGTGATACAGGGCAGCGCTATGGCTACACCTTC. The encoded protein is CASSDTGQRYGYTF.

This clone was recorded once. The rearrangement joins TRBV4-1 to TRBJ2-7, with TRBD2 matching over 9 bases. The CDR3 sequence is 16 residues long. Trimming took 1 base from V and 3 from J; bases not matched to a gene: 7. Per germline, CDR1 MGHRA and CDR2 YSYEKL. The CDR3 sequence: CASSQGGGGAYYEQYF. The CDR3 DNA reads TGCGCCAGCAGCCAAGGAGGCGGGGGGGCCTACTACGAGCAGTACTTC.

This chain joins TRBV28 and TRBJ2-1, with a possible D match to TRBD2 (5 bases). There are 14 residues in the CDR3. Germline CDR1 is MDHEN and CDR2 is SYDVKM. Trimming took 3 bases from V and 8 from J, leaving 14 bases between them. CDR3 nucleotides: TGTGCCAGCAGTTTTTTCAGCGGTTGGGATGAGCAGTTCTTC. The encoded protein is CASSFFSGWDEQFF.

J is TRBJ2-3 and V is TRBV9; 10 nucleotides align to TRBD2. The CDR3 is made up of 15 amino acids. The germline V gene has CDR1 SGDLS and CDR2 YYNGEE. J lost 6 bases, V lost 4 bases, and 8 bases had no gene match. The CDR3: CASSISGRIGDTQYF. CDR3 coding DNA: TGTGCCAGCAGCATTAGCGGGAGGATAGGGGATACGCAGTATTTT.

The chain carries TRBV5-1 and TRBJ1-2; D unresolved. The CDR3 runs 12 residues. Trimming stripped 5 bases from V and 5 bases from J, with 10 bases between. The germline CDR1 and CDR2 sequences are SGHRS and YFSETQ. CDR3 bases: TGCGCCAGCAGTTCAGGAGTGTATGGCTACACCTTC. This encodes CASSSGVYGYTF.

The V and J genes are TRBV5-1 and TRBJ1-2; D unclear. The germline V and J ends were trimmed by 3 bases and 6 bases, with 12 bases remaining between them. The CDR3 extends over 13 amino acids. Germline CDR1 is SGHRS and CDR2 is YFSETQ. The CDR3 bases are TGCGCCAGCAGCTCCCAGCCGTGGGATGGCTACACCTTC. It translates to CASSSQPWDGYTF. The full variable domain, in which reference TRBV5-1 and TRBJ1-2 provide the parts outside the CDR3, is KAGVTQTPRYLIKTRGQQVTLSCSPISGHRSVSWYQQTPGQGLQFLFEYFSETQRNKGNFPGRFSGRQFSNSRSEMNVSTLELGDSALYLCASSSQPWDGYTFGSGTRLTVV.

V is TRBV7-2 and J is TRBJ2-4; D unclear. The V end lost 2 bases, the J end lost 1 base, and 6 bases lay between the germline ends. Germline V gene lookup returns CDR1 SGHTA and CDR2 FQGNSA. This CDR3 spans 14 amino acids. The CDR3: CASSLSPAKNIQYF. CDR3 DNA sequence: TGTGCCAGCAGCTTATCGCCGGCCAAAAACATTCAGTACTTC.

V usage is TRBV7-9 and J usage is TRBJ1-2, with 11 positions matching TRBD1. The germline CDR1 and CDR2 sequences are SEHNR and FQNEAQ (reference sequence). The V gene end was trimmed by 6 bases and the J gene end by 8 bases; junction bases not matched to a gene: 5. CDR3 size: 13 residues. The CDR3 region is CASRPRDRGGYTF. For the CDR3, the DNA is TGTGCCAGCAGACCCCGGGACAGGGGGGGCTACACCTTC. The whole variable domain, remainder taken from reference TRBV7-9 and TRBJ1-2, is DTGVSQNPRHKITKRGQNVTFRCDPISEHNRLYWYRQTLGQGPEFLTYFQNEAQLEKSRLLSDRFSAERPKGSFSTLEIQRTEQGDSAMYLCASRPRDRGGYTFGSGTRLTVV.